These 16 T cell receptor beta chains were sequenced from one sample in a study of shared clonotypes between healthy human individuals. Sequencing used immunoSEQ multiplex PCR; TCRdb keeps in-frame clones, though not all of them. The sample records about 1 million clones, around 78% being singletons. The sequenced sample was memory CD4+ T cells from PBMCs. Subset of the sample: CD45RA-negative fraction. These receptors were taken from a man aged 18 to 29 in good health. Some clones in this sample may be carry-over from other donors' samples.

The gene calls are TRBV5-4 and TRBJ2-5; TRBD1 matches 7 bases. The germline V gene encodes CDR1 SGHNT and CDR2 YYREEE (reference sequence). V lost 6 bases to trimming and J lost 4 bases; unmatched junction nucleotides: 6. CDR3 length: 13 residues. CDR3 in amino acids: CASTPGGRETQYF. The CDR3 DNA follows: TGTGCCAGCACCCCAGGGGGTCGAGAGACCCAGTACTTC.

J is TRBJ2-2 and V is TRBV27; a weak D match, TRBD2 (5 bases). CDR1 is MNHEY and CDR2 is SMNVEV in the germline V gene (reference sequence). Trimming shortened V by 6 bases and J by 6 bases, and 14 bases separated the two germline ends. The CDR3 is 14 residues long. The CDR3 protein is CASSLSAGAGELFF. CDR3 in DNA: TGTGCCAGCAGCCTTAGCGCGGGCGCCGGGGAGCTGTTTTTT.

V gene TRBV28 combines with J gene TRBJ1-1; D call uncertain. The CDR3 loop spans 13 amino acids. V was pared by 10 bases and J by 3 bases, with 15 bases between. Germline V gene lookup returns CDR1 MDHEN and CDR2 SYDVKM. The CDR3 is CATLDRTYTEAFF. The CDR3 nucleotides are TGTGCCACCCTGGACCGGACGTACACTGAAGCTTTCTTT.

The chain links TRBV18 to TRBJ2-7; 9 bases line up with TRBD1. The CDR3 is 14 residues long. Germline V CDR1 and CDR2: KGHSH, LQKENI. Germline trimming cut 3 bases from V and 6 bases from J; bases unmatched to any gene: 6. CDR3 bases: TGTGCCAGCTCACCCAGGGACAGGGTAGCCGAGCAGTACTTC. It translates to CASSPRDRVAEQYF.

The chain combines TRBV7-2 with TRBJ2-2, with D uncertain. The germline V gene has CDR1 SGHTA and CDR2 FQGNSA. With 0 bases removed from V and 0 bases from J, the gap between germline ends came to 5 bases. The CDR3 extends over 15 amino acids. DNA of the CDR3: TGTGCCAGCAGCTTAGCAGGGCCGAACACCGGGGAGCTGTTTTTT. This codes for CASSLAGPNTGELFF.

This clone was observed many times. The V call is TRBV2, the J call TRBJ2-1; D is uncertain. There are 14 residues in the CDR3. Germline CDR1 reads SNHLY; CDR2 reads FYNNEI. Trimming shortened V by 2 bases and J by 7 bases, and 12 bases separated the two germline ends. For the CDR3, the DNA is TGTGCCAGCAGTGAATACCAGGTTCGTAATGAGCAGTTCTTC. It translates to CASSEYQVRNEQFF.

The chain uses TRBV7-2 and TRBJ1-2; D may be TRBD1 (5 bases). Per germline, CDR1 SGHTA and CDR2 FQGNSA. The CDR3 is 13 residues long. V was clipped by 5 bases and J by 3 bases, with 10 bases between them. The CDR3 region is CASSPRVHYGYTF. The CDR3 DNA reads as TGTGCCAGCAGCCCCAGGGTTCACTATGGCTACACCTTC.

The rearrangement uses TRBV11-3 and TRBJ2-6; D is undetermined. This CDR3 comprises 13 residues. V was clipped by 4 bases and J by 2 bases, with 3 bases between them. Germline CDR1 SGHNT, CDR2 YENEEA. The CDR3 protein is CASSSAGANVLTF. The CDR3, as DNA: TGTGCCAGCAGCTCGGCTGGGGCCAACGTCCTGACTTTC.

V and J are TRBV7-9 and TRBJ1-3, with D uncertain. Germline lookup yields CDR1 SEHNR and CDR2 FQNEAQ (reference sequence). The V end was cut by 7 bases, the J end by 0 bases, with 10 bases between. This CDR3 is 14 amino acids long. CDR3 DNA: TGTGCCAGCACAGCGGTGAGCTCTGGAAACACCATATATTTT. Its translation is CASTAVSSGNTIYF.

This chain links TRBV2 with TRBJ2-1; 9 bases are shared with TRBD2. The CDR3 loop spans 16 amino acids. Unmatched junction bases numbered 6, after V lost 2 bases and J lost 4 bases. Germline V gives CDR1 SNHLY, CDR2 FYNNEI. This CDR3 reads CASSERDSGGYNEQFF. Written as DNA, the CDR3 is TGTGCCAGCAGTGAAAGAGATAGCGGGGGATACAATGAGCAGTTCTTC.

This chain connects TRBV7-8 to TRBJ2-2; tentative D call: TRBD2 (5 bases). Between the trimmed V and J ends, which lost 5 bases and 2 bases, there was a span of 15 bases. The CDR3 runs 16 residues. Looked up from germline, CDR1 is SGHVS and CDR2 is FQNEAQ. This CDR3 reads CASSAGRPPNTGELFF. As DNA, the CDR3 is TGTGCCAGCAGCGCTGGGAGACCCCCCAACACCGGGGAGCTGTTTTTT.

Of note for this clone: This CDR3 is also generated by other DNA sequences in the sample. V and J are TRBV18 and TRBJ2-1; 11 bases are a match to TRBD2. The CDR3 extends over 15 amino acids. Germline assignment: CDR1 KGHSH and CDR2 LQKENI. Trimming took 3 bases from V and 4 from J; bases not matched to a gene: 2. Here the CDR3 reads CASSPGTSGYNEQFF. The CDR3 bases are TGTGCCAGCTCACCCGGGACTAGCGGATACAATGAGCAGTTCTTC. Full variable domain (missing parts from reference TRBV18 and TRBJ2-1): NAGVMQNPRHLVRRRGQEARLRCSPMKGHSHVYWYRQLPEEGLKFMVYLQKENIIDESGMPKERFSAEFPKEGPSILRIQQVVRGDSAAYFCASSPGTSGYNEQFFGPGTRLTVL.

This clone was found once. V and J are TRBV15 and TRBJ2-7; TRBD1 matches 10 bases. The CDR3 extends over 15 amino acids. The J segment lost 5 bases and the V segment lost 3 bases, leaving 7 bases of the junction unmatched. Germline CDR1 LNHNV, CDR2 YYDKDF (reference sequence). The CDR3 region has the DNA TGTGCCACCAGCAGGCGGACAGGGGGGATCGACGAGCAGTACTTC. This encodes CATSRRTGGIDEQYF.

This clone was observed a single time. The sample holds other DNA sequences that translate to the same CDR3. The V call is TRBV7-2, the J call TRBJ1-1; D is unresolved. This CDR3 region has 13 residues. The ends were cut back, 6 bases at V and 0 bases at J, with 8 bases in the middle. CDR1 is SGHTA and CDR2 is FQGNSA in the germline V gene. Here the CDR3 DNA reads TGTGCCAGCAGTTCCCAGATGAACACTGAAGCTTTCTTT. Encoded protein: CASSSQMNTEAFF. Based on the CDR3 plus reference TRBV7-2 and TRBJ1-1, the full variable domain is GAGVSQSPSNKVTEKGKDVELRCDPISGHTALYWYRQSLGQGLEFLIYFQGNSAPDKSGLPSDRFSAERTGGSVSTLTIQRTQQEDSAVYLCASSSQMNTEAFFGQGTRLTVV.

V gene TRBV6-1 combines with J gene TRBJ1-1; D is perhaps TRBD1 (5 bases). The CDR3 extends over 13 amino acids. V was trimmed by 2 bases and J by 6 bases, leaving 10 bases between them. Germline CDR1 MNHNS, CDR2 SASEGT. The DNA for the CDR3 is TGTGCCAGCAGTGAACGACAGAGAGCTGAAGCTTTCTTT. Amino acids: CASSERQRAEAFF.

V usage is TRBV11-3 and J usage is TRBJ2-1, with TRBD2 matching 13 bases. Per the germline V gene, CDR1 is SGHNT and CDR2 is YENEEA. V lost 5 bases to trimming and J lost 4 bases; unmatched junction nucleotides: 5. The CDR3 contains 16 residues. The CDR3 is CASSPRGLAGYNEQFF. The CDR3 DNA reads as TGTGCCAGCAGCCCCCGGGGACTAGCGGGGTACAATGAGCAGTTCTTC.